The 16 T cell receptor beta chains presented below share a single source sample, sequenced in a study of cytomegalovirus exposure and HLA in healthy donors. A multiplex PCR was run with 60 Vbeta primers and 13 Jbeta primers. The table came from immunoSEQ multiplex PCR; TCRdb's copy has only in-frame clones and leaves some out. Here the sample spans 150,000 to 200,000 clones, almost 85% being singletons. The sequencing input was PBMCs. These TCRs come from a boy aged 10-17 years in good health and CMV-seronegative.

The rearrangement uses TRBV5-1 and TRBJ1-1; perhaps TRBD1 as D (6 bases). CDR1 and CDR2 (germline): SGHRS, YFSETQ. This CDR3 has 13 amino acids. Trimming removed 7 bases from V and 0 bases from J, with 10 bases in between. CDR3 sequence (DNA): TGCGCCAGCGGGTCAGGGGTGAACACTGAAGCTTTCTTT. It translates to CASGSGVNTEAFF.

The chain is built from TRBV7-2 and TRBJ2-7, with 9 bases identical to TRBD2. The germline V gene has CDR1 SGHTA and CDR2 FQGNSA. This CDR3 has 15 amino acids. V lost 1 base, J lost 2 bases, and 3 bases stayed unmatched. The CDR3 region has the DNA TGTGCCAGCAGCTTAGATTCTAGCGGGACCTACGAGCAGTACTTC. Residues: CASSLDSSGTYEQYF.

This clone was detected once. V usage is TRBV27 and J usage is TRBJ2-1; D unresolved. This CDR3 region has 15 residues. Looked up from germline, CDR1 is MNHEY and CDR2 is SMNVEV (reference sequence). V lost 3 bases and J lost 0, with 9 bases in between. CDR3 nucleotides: TGTGCCAGCAGTTTGGTTCTAGTCTCCTACAATGAGCAGTTCTTC. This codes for CASSLVLVSYNEQFF.

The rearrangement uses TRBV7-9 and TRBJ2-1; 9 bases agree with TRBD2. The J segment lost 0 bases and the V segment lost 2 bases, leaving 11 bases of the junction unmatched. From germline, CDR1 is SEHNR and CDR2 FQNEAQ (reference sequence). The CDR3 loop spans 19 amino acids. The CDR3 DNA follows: TGTGCCAGCAGCTTAATGAGGAGCGGGAGGCAACGCTCCTACAATGAGCAGTTCTTC. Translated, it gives CASSLMRSGRQRSYNEQFF.

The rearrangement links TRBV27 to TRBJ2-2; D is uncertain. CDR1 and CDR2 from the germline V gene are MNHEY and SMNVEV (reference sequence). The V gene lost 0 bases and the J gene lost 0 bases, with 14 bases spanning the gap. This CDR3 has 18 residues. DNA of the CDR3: TGTGCCAGCAGTTTATCGGGCTTTTGGTCGGCGAACACCGGGGAGCTGTTTTTT. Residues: CASSLSGFWSANTGELFF.

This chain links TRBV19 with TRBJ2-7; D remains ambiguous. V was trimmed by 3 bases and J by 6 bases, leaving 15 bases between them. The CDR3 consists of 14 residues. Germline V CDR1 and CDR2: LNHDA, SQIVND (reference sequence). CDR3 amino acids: CASSISASSPEQYF. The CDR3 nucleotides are TGTGCCAGTAGTATTTCCGCTAGTTCCCCCGAGCAGTACTTC.

For the CDR3, the DNA is TGTGCCAGCAGCCCCCGGACTAGCGGGAGGGTTGAGCAGTTCTTC. Residues: CASSPRTSGRVEQFF. The J gene is TRBJ2-1, the V gene TRBV9; 15 bases are a match to TRBD2. The CDR3 totals 15 residues. Germline CDR1 is SGDLS and CDR2 is YYNGEE. The junction had 5 bases not matched to a gene; V was cut back by 4 bases and J by 9 bases.

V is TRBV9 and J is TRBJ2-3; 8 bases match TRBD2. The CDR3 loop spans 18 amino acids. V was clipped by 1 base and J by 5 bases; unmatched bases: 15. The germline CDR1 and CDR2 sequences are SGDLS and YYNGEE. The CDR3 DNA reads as TGTGCCAGCAGCGTAAACCCCTCCGGGACTAGGGGTGGAGATACGCAGTATTTT. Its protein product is CASSVNPSGTRGGDTQYF.

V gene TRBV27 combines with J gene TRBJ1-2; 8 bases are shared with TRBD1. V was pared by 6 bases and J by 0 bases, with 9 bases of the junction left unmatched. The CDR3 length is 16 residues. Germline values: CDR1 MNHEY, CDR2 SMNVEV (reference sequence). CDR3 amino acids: CASSPRTGRPNYGYTF. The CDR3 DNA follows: TGTGCCAGCAGCCCTCGGACAGGGCGCCCTAACTATGGCTACACCTTC.

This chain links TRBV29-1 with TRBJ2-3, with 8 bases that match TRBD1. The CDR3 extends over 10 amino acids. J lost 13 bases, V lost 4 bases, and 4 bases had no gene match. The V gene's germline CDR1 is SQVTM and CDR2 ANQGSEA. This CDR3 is CSVADRAKYF. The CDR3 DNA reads TGCAGCGTTGCGGACAGGGCGAAGTATTTT.

CDR3 nucleotide sequence: TGTGCCAGCAGCTTAGAAAGGACTAGCGGTTACGAGCAGTACTTC. Encoded protein: CASSLERTSGYEQYF. This rearrangement joins TRBV7-6 to TRBJ2-7, with TRBD2 matching 10 bases. After removal of 1 base from V and 4 bases from J, the junction contained 4 bases not matched to a gene. The germline CDR1 and CDR2 sequences are SGHVS and FNYEAQ. CDR3 length: 15 residues.

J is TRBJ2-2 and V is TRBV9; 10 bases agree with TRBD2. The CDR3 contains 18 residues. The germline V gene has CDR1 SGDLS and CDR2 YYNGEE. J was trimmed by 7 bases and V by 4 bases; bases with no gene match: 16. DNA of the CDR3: TGTGCCAGCAGCCCCCACACCTCTAGCGGGGGAATGGGCGGGGAGCTGTTTTTT. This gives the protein CASSPHTSSGGMGGELFF.

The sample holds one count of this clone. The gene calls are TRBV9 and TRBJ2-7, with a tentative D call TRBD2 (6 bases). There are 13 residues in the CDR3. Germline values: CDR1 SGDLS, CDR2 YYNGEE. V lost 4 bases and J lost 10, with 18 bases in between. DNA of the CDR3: TGTGCCAGCAGCTTTTCCCCCCGGGACTTCCAGTACTTC. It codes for CASSFSPRDFQYF.

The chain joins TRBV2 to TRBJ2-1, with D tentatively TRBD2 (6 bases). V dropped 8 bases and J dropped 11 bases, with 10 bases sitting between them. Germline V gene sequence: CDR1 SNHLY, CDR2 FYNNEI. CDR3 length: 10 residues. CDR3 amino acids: CASRDSKQFF. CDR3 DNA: TGTGCCAGCCGGGACTCTAAGCAGTTCTTC.

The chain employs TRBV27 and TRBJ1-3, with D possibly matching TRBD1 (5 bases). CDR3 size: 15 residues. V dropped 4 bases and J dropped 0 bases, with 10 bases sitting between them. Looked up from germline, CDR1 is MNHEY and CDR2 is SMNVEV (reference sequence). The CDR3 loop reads CASSSTGRSGNTIYF. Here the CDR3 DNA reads TGTGCCAGCAGTTCAACAGGTCGCTCTGGAAACACCATATATTTT.

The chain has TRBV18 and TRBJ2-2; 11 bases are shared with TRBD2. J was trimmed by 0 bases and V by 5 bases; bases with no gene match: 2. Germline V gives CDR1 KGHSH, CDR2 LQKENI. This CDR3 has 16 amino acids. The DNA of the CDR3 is TGTGCCAGCTCAGGACTAGCGGGCGCGAACACCGGGGAGCTGTTTTTT. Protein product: CASSGLAGANTGELFF.